These 6 T cell receptor beta chains share one sample of origin, sequenced in a study of cytomegalovirus exposure and HLA in healthy donors. PCR amplification relied on 60 Vbeta primers (plus 13 Jbeta primers). Method: immunoSEQ multiplex PCR; TCRdb's copy keeps in-frame clones and lacks some. The data contain about 62,000 clones, 80% to 90% of them singletons. The material sequenced was PBMCs. The receptors come from a man aged 18 to 29 in good health and CMV-seronegative.

This clone appeared a single time. The V gene is TRBV7-3, the J gene TRBJ1-1, with 9 bases lining up with TRBD1. Looked up from germline, CDR1 is SGHTA and CDR2 is FQGTGA. The CDR3 has 13 residues. Unmatched junction bases numbered 4, after V lost 3 bases and J lost 8 bases. CDR3 protein: CASSFTGGYEAFF. CDR3 nucleotide sequence: TGTGCCAGCAGCTTTACAGGGGGCTACGAAGCTTTCTTT. The entire variable domain, with the rest obtained from reference TRBV7-3 and TRBJ1-1, is as follows: GAGVSQTPSNKVTEKGKYVELRCDPISGHTALYWYRQSLGQGPEFLIYFQGTGAADDSGLPNDRFFAVRPEGSVSTLKIQRTERGDSAVYLCASSFTGGYEAFFGQGTRLTVV.

The V and J genes are TRBV14 and TRBJ2-2; no clear D gene. There are 14 residues in the CDR3. Germline CDR1 SGHDN, CDR2 FVKESK. Trimming removed 3 bases at V and 4 bases at J, with 9 bases between. CDR3 DNA sequence: TGTGCCAGCAGCCAGTTTCGCGGCACCGGGGAGCTGTTTTTT. Translation gives CASSQFRGTGELFF.

There are a few counts of this clone. This sequence joins TRBV2 and TRBJ2-1; 9 bases fit TRBD2. J gave up 4 bases and V 0 bases, and 1 base lay outside the gene matches. From germline, CDR1 is SNHLY and CDR2 FYNNEI. The CDR3 sequence is 15 residues long. CDR3 residues: CASSEASGGYNEQFF. CDR3 nucleotides: TGTGCCAGCAGTGAAGCTAGCGGGGGATACAATGAGCAGTTCTTC.

V and J are TRBV28 and TRBJ1-1, with D possibly being TRBD1 (6 bases). The V gene's germline CDR1 is MDHEN and CDR2 SYDVKM. This CDR3 region has 15 residues. V was shortened by 6 bases and J by 3 bases, with 17 bases between the two germline ends. CDR3 bases: TGTGCCAGCAGCCCCGTCGCGGGGGGCGACACTGAAGCTTTCTTT. It translates to CASSPVAGGDTEAFF.

This sequence joins TRBV7-6 and TRBJ2-7; 8 nucleotides line up with TRBD1. With V trimmed by 0 bases and J by 0 bases, 7 bases remained unmatched. Germline CDR1 SGHVS, CDR2 FNYEAQ. There are 17 residues in the CDR3. CDR3 residues: CASSLADRGGFSYEQYF. In nucleotides, the CDR3 is TGTGCCAGCAGCTTAGCTGACAGGGGAGGTTTCTCCTACGAGCAGTACTTC.

This clone appeared a single time. V is TRBV6-5 and J is TRBJ2-1, with 8 bases aligning to TRBD1. The length of the CDR3 is 13 residues. Trimming cost V 2 bases and J 6 bases; bases outside gene matches: 0. From germline, CDR1 is MNHEY and CDR2 SVGAGI. In DNA, the CDR3 is TGTGCCAGCAGTTACGGGACAGGCAATGAGCAGTTCTTC. Translation gives CASSYGTGNEQFF.